These 17 T cell receptor beta chains came from one sample sequenced in a study of radiotherapy plus CTLA-4 blockade in lung cancer. TCRdb's table, derived via immunoSEQ multiplex PCR, lists solely in-frame clones and lacks some. The sample comprises tens of thousands of clones, roughly four fifths of which are singletons, and 0.82% rests with the top ten. Sequences were derived from peripheral blood, sampled from a patient treated with radiotherapy plus ipilimumab. The receptors here all came from a human donor with non-small cell lung cancer who had stable disease on radiotherapy plus ipilimumab.

The chain couples TRBV2 to TRBJ2-2, with TRBD2 matching 11 bases. Germline assignment: CDR1 SNHLY and CDR2 FYNNEI. The V and J ends lost 2 bases and 5 bases, in that order; junction bases with no gene match: 1. This CDR3 has 15 amino acids. The chain's CDR3 is CASSERLAGTGELFF. The DNA for the CDR3 is TGTGCCAGCAGTGAACGACTAGCGGGAACCGGGGAGCTGTTTTTT.

The chain recombines TRBV7-8 with TRBJ2-2; 7 nucleotides line up with TRBD2. This CDR3 region has 15 residues. CDR1 is SGHVS, CDR2 FQNEAQ, per germline. V shed 6 bases and J 4 bases; nucleotides not matched to a gene: 8. CDR3 sequence (DNA): TGTGCCAGCAGTTACGGGGGGACTGGCACCGGGGAGCTGTTTTTT. Amino acid sequence: CASSYGGTGTGELFF.

The chain joins TRBV5-5 to TRBJ1-2; 9 bases are a match to TRBD1. The V segment lost 3 bases and the J segment 3 bases; nucleotides outside the gene matches: 6. This CDR3 has 15 amino acids. CDR1 SGHKS and CDR2 YYEKEE come from the germline V gene (reference sequence). The CDR3 protein is CASSSPGQGYYGYTF. CDR3 bases: TGTGCCAGCAGCTCGCCGGGACAGGGATACTATGGCTACACCTTC.

This rearrangement joins TRBV7-8 to TRBJ2-7; 9 positions agree with TRBD2. After removal of 2 bases from V and 4 bases from J, the junction contained 6 bases not matched to a gene. Germline V lookup: CDR1 SGHVS, CDR2 FQNEAQ. This CDR3 contains 15 residues. The CDR3 sequence: CASSLIGGGAYEQYF. The CDR3 nucleotides are TGTGCCAGCAGCTTAATCGGCGGGGGGGCTTACGAGCAGTACTTC.

The V and J genes are TRBV6-5 and TRBJ2-5, with a possible D match to TRBD2 (6 bases). The CDR3 spans 14 residues. Trimming stripped 6 bases from V and 4 bases from J, with 15 bases between. Germline CDR1 and CDR2: MNHEY and SVGAGI. CDR3 nucleotide sequence: TGTGCCAGCAGGGCTCAGGGAGGAAGAGAGACCCAGTACTTC. It is translated as CASRAQGGRETQYF.

V gene TRBV9 combines with J gene TRBJ2-1; D could derive from TRBD1 or TRBD2 (5 bases each). Looked up from germline, CDR1 is SGDLS and CDR2 is YYNGEE. V lost 0 bases and J 7 bases, leaving 20 bases between the germline ends. This CDR3 is 17 amino acids long. The CDR3 nucleotides are TGTGCCAGCAGCGTAGAGGGGACGTCGAGGGGCGGGAATGAGCAGTTCTTC. Its translation: CASSVEGTSRGGNEQFF.

This chain links TRBV5-6 with TRBJ1-5, with D unresolved. In germline, CDR1 is SGHDT, CDR2 YYEEEE. V was clipped by 2 bases and J by 2 bases, with 11 bases between them. There are 15 residues in the CDR3. In DNA form, the CDR3 reads TGTGCCAGCAGCTTAGGTCAGATGGGCAATCAGCCCCAGCATTTT. Residues: CASSLGQMGNQPQHF. The entire variable domain, with the rest obtained from reference TRBV5-6 and TRBJ1-5, is as follows: DAGVTQSPTHLIKTRGQQVTLRCSPKSGHDTVSWYQQALGQGPQFIFQYYEEEERQRGNFPDRFSGHQFPNYSSELNVNALLLGDSALYLCASSLGQMGNQPQHFGDGTRLSIL.

The genes are TRBV5-4 and TRBJ2-7, with D possibly TRBD1 on 5 matching bases. The CDR3 has 13 residues. V dropped 1 base and J dropped 2 bases, with 7 bases sitting between them. Per the germline V gene, CDR1 is SGHNT and CDR2 is YYREEE (reference sequence). CDR3 bases: TGTGCCAGCAGCTTGCAAGGGGCCTACGAGCAGTACTTC. Its translation: CASSLQGAYEQYF.

The CDR3 region has the DNA TGTGCCAGCAGGCCGGGAGTCTTGGTCGGGGAGCTGTTTTTT. It encodes CASRPGVLVGELFF. The rearrangement joins TRBV6-4 to TRBJ2-2; TRBD2 is a possible D gene (6 bases). The CDR3 runs to 14 residues. The V gene lost 6 bases and the J gene lost 7 bases, with 15 bases spanning the gap. CDR1 is MRHNA, CDR2 SNTAGT, per germline.

The chain recombines TRBV28 with TRBJ2-4; D possibly corresponds to TRBD1 (6 bases). Deletions cut 7 bases from V and 1 base from J, with 11 bases between. The CDR3 has 14 amino acids. The germline V gene has CDR1 MDHEN and CDR2 SYDVKM. CDR3 protein: CASNFQGAKNIQYF. DNA of the CDR3: TGTGCCAGCAATTTTCAGGGGGCCAAAAACATTCAGTACTTC.

The chain recombines TRBV29-1 with TRBJ2-2; no clear D. Germline CDR1 and CDR2: SQVTM and ANQGSEA. The CDR3 is made up of 14 amino acids. V gave up 3 bases and J gave up 1 base, with 9 bases separating them. CDR3 amino acids: CSVDGPGNTGELFF. The CDR3 nucleotides are TGCAGCGTTGATGGACCGGGGAACACCGGGGAGCTGTTTTTT.

The V call is TRBV29-1, the J call TRBJ2-1; 10 bases are shared with TRBD2. CDR3 length: 13 amino acids. Trimming took 4 bases from V and 5 from J; bases not matched to a gene: 2. Germline V gene data show CDR1 as SQVTM and CDR2 as ANQGSEA. CDR3: CSVASGRDNEQFF. The CDR3 DNA is TGCAGCGTTGCCAGCGGGAGGGACAATGAGCAGTTCTTC.

V gene TRBV28 combines with J gene TRBJ1-5, with no clear D. Deletions cut 6 bases from V and 3 bases from J, with 15 bases between. Germline values: CDR1 MDHEN, CDR2 SYDVKM. The CDR3 totals 15 residues. The CDR3, as DNA: TGTGCCAGCAGGACCTTAAAGGGATACAATCAGCCCCAGCATTTT. It yields the protein CASRTLKGYNQPQHF.

The genes are TRBV30 and TRBJ1-4, with a possible D match to TRBD1 (5 bases). V shed 3 bases and J shed 0 bases, with 17 bases lying between them. Per germline, CDR1 GTSNPN and CDR2 SVGIG (reference sequence). This CDR3 has 17 residues. The CDR3 here is CAWRQARSVATNEKLFF. DNA for the CDR3: TGTGCCTGGAGACAGGCCCGCTCGGTTGCAACTAATGAAAAACTGTTTTTT.

The chain couples TRBV7-9 to TRBJ2-2; D remains ambiguous. V was pared by 7 bases and J by 2 bases, with 2 bases between. This CDR3 spans 11 amino acids. The germline CDR1 and CDR2 sequences are SEHNR and FQNEAQ (reference sequence). The CDR3 here is CASTNTGELFF. CDR3 DNA sequence: TGTGCCAGCACAAACACCGGGGAGCTGTTTTTT.

Of note for this clone: In this CDR3 the conserved last residue, phenylalanine or tryptophan, is missing, so a read error is likely. V usage is TRBV20-1 and J usage is TRBJ1-2; D remains ambiguous. The V end was cut by 4 bases, the J end by 5 bases, with 8 bases between. Germline-derived CDR1 and CDR2 are DFQATT and SNEGSKA (reference sequence). The CDR3 runs to 11 residues. CDR3 DNA: TGCAGTGCTAAGGCCGGGTATGGCTACACCTCC. Residues: CSAKAGYGYTS.

The chain uses TRBV7-2 and TRBJ2-7; 9 positions match TRBD2. Losses at the gene ends were 5 bases for V and 1 base for J; bases not matched to a gene: 3. Germline-derived CDR1 and CDR2 are SGHTA and FQGNSA. CDR3 length: 14 residues. CDR3 in amino acids: CASSETSGSYEQYF. CDR3 nucleotide sequence: TGTGCCAGCAGCGAGACTAGCGGATCCTACGAGCAGTACTTC.